This T cell receptor (beta chain) was retrieved from a study of response to subunit inactivated influenza vaccine. One entry per CDR3 protein, called by TCRdb with MiXCR from the RT-PCR reads. The repertoire holds roughly 540,000 distinct CDR3 sequences, with around a quarter as singletons. CDR1 and CDR2 from the germline V gene are MNHEY and SVGEGT. CDR3 length: 13 residues. Deletions cut 5 bases from V and 1 base from J, with 6 bases between. This clonotype came up a few times. These same data were also listed under a study on T cells expressing NK-cell markers. From that study: UMIs were included in TCR beta cDNA generated by 5'RACE template switching. One of eight sequenced donors was HCMV-seronegative; the other seven were seropositive. Dominance of the CD3+CD56-NKG2C+ fraction by these clonotypes also held in four donors.

Here the sequenced sample was CD4+ T cells sorted from PBMCs, taken roughly 13 days after vaccination. The chain carries TRBV6-2 or TRBV6-3 and TRBJ2-4; D may correspond to TRBD1 or TRBD2 (5 bases each). The receptor was derived from a man aged 50 to 60 who received an inactivated influenza vaccine. CDR3 in amino acids: CASSGDAKNIQYF. CDR3 nucleotides: TGTGCCAGCAGTGGGGACGCCAAAAACATTCAGTACTTC.